A single sample gave rise to the 29 T cell receptor beta chains below, sequenced in a study of shared clonotypes between healthy human individuals. Repertoires were generated with immunoSEQ multiplex PCR, while TCRdb's copy carries only in-frame clones and drops some. The profile shows a few million clones, around nine tenths of them singletons. Sequences were obtained from naive CD4+ T cells sorted from blood. As to subset: CD45RA+ positively selected. The receptors here all came from a young man in good health.

The rearrangement links TRBV4-2 to TRBJ2-1, with 13 positions matching TRBD2. The CDR3 is 17 amino acids. In germline, CDR1 is LGHNA, CDR2 YNFKEQ. With 3 bases clipped from V and 3 bases from J, the junction kept 5 bases outside the gene matches. The CDR3 here is CASSQQLAGGSYNEQFF. In DNA, the CDR3 is TGTGCCAGCAGCCAGCAACTAGCGGGGGGGAGCTACAATGAGCAGTTCTTC.

V is TRBV5-1 and J is TRBJ2-1, with D tentatively TRBD2 (5 bases). CDR1 SGHRS and CDR2 YFSETQ come from the germline V gene. The V gene lost 0 bases and the J gene lost 5 bases, with 15 bases spanning the gap. The CDR3 is 16 residues long. The CDR3 reads CASSLVGMTANNEQFF. The CDR3 bases are TGCGCCAGCAGCTTGGTCGGGATGACCGCTAACAATGAGCAGTTCTTC. The complete variable domain, with remaining parts taken from reference TRBV5-1 and TRBJ2-1, reads KAGVTQTPRYLIKTRGQQVTLSCSPISGHRSVSWYQQTPGQGLQFLFEYFSETQRNKGNFPGRFSGRQFSNSRSEMNVSTLELGDSALYLCASSLVGMTANNEQFFGPGTRLTVL.

The CDR3 DNA follows: TGTGCCAGCAGCCAAGAATCCATGCCTGGAAACACCATATATTTT. Encoded protein: CASSQESMPGNTIYF. This chain connects TRBV14 to TRBJ1-3; D unresolved. This CDR3 spans 15 amino acids. Between the trimmed V and J ends, which lost 0 bases and 2 bases, there was a span of 8 bases. CDR1 is SGHDN, CDR2 FVKESK, per germline.

This chain links TRBV6-1 with TRBJ2-7; no clear D. With 6 bases removed from V and 4 bases from J, the gap between germline ends came to 16 bases. Per germline, CDR1 MNHNS and CDR2 SASEGT. The CDR3 loop spans 14 amino acids. CDR3 amino acids: CASRTLLGWYEQYF. For the CDR3, the DNA is TGTGCCAGCAGGACCTTGTTAGGGTGGTACGAGCAGTACTTC.

The gene calls are TRBV7-8 and TRBJ1-2; the D gene is possibly TRBD1 (6 bases). The germline V and J ends were trimmed by 2 bases and 8 bases, with 18 bases remaining between them. Germline V gene lookup returns CDR1 SGHVS and CDR2 FQNEAQ. This CDR3 is built from 15 residues. CDR3 loop: CASSLTGQPISGYTF. CDR3 bases: TGTGCCAGCAGCTTAACCGGACAGCCGATATCCGGCTACACCTTC.

The gene calls are TRBV6-1 and TRBJ1-4, with D unclear. Germline loops: CDR1 MNHNS, CDR2 SASEGT. V was shortened by 11 bases and J by 1 base, with 14 bases between the two germline ends. There are 14 residues in the CDR3. CDR3 sequence (DNA): TGTGCCGGGAGGAGGGATTTAACTAATGAAAAACTGTTTTTT. Translated: CAGRRDLTNEKLFF.

The J gene is TRBJ2-3, the V gene TRBV4-3, with TRBD2 identical over 15 bases. The CDR3 is 21 residues long. Germline loops: CDR1 LGHNA, CDR2 YSLEER. V dropped 4 bases and J dropped 6; count of bases not matched to a gene: 20. The CDR3 region is CASSRSQTGTSGRTGDDTQYF. The DNA of the CDR3 is TGCGCCAGCAGCCGAAGCCAAACCGGGACTAGCGGGAGGACGGGGGATGATACGCAGTATTTT.

The V gene is TRBV28, the J gene TRBJ1-2; TRBD1 matches 7 bases. There are 13 residues in the CDR3. V lost 6 bases, J lost 6 bases, and 7 bases stayed unmatched. Germline CDR1 reads MDHEN; CDR2 reads SYDVKM. The CDR3, as DNA: TGTGCCAGCAGCTCTACAGGGGTTGATGGCTACACCTTC. The encoded protein is CASSSTGVDGYTF.

The rearrangement uses TRBV2 and TRBJ1-2; D uncertain. Deletions cut 6 bases from V and 4 bases from J, with 12 bases between. CDR3 size: 13 residues. Germline CDR1 and CDR2: SNHLY and FYNNEI. The CDR3 is CASRGGLIYGYTF. In DNA form, the CDR3 reads TGTGCCAGCAGGGGCGGACTGATCTATGGCTACACCTTC.

The CDR3 sequence is CASSRRGDTQYF. The CDR3 DNA is TGTGCCAGCTCACGACGGGGGGATACGCAGTATTTT. The rearrangement uses TRBV18 and TRBJ2-3, with a weak D call TRBD2 (6 bases). The CDR3 sequence is 12 residues long. The V gene's germline CDR1 is KGHSH and CDR2 LQKENI. Deletions cut 4 bases from V and 6 bases from J, with 8 bases between.

The V and J genes are TRBV5-6 and TRBJ1-4, with 10 bases aligning to TRBD1. This CDR3 is built from 17 residues. Germline V lookup: CDR1 SGHDT, CDR2 YYEEEE. J was trimmed by 0 bases and V by 4 bases; bases with no gene match: 6. This CDR3 reads CASSPDRGVATNEKLFF. The CDR3 nucleotides are TGTGCCAGCAGCCCGGACAGGGGGGTGGCAACTAATGAAAAACTGTTTTTT.

The chain carries TRBV6-1 and TRBJ1-6; D ambiguous. Germline V gene sequence: CDR1 MNHNS, CDR2 SASEGT. The CDR3 runs to 13 residues. Trimming removed 3 bases at V and 6 bases at J, with 6 bases between. The CDR3 loop is CASSEPGNSPLHF. The CDR3, as DNA: TGTGCCAGCAGTGAGCCTGGTAATTCACCCCTCCACTTT.

The chain is built from TRBV6-1 and TRBJ1-2; D is perhaps TRBD1 (5 bases). V lost 2 bases to trimming and J lost 2 bases, with 9 bases between them. The CDR3 covers 14 residues. Germline-derived CDR1 and CDR2 are MNHNS and SASEGT. The chain's CDR3 is CASSEMDKNYGYTF. The CDR3 DNA sequence: TGTGCCAGCAGTGAAATGGACAAGAACTATGGCTACACCTTC.

The chain links TRBV9 to TRBJ2-7; the D gene is possibly TRBD2 (6 bases). The CDR3 length is 15 residues. CDR1 and CDR2 (germline): SGDLS, YYNGEE. The V and J ends lost 0 bases and 3 bases respectively, with 13 bases between them. CDR3 nucleotide sequence: TGTGCCAGCAGCGTAGGGGTGGGGCGGGACTACGAGCAGTACTTC. The encoded protein is CASSVGVGRDYEQYF.

This clone was detected a few times. V and J are TRBV19 and TRBJ1-5, with D perhaps matching TRBD1 (5 bases). This CDR3 has 15 amino acids. Germline loops: CDR1 LNHDA, CDR2 SQIVND (reference sequence). Trimming took 1 base from V and 6 from J, leaving 13 bases between them. This CDR3 reads CASSIVQGGTQPQHF. CDR3 sequence (DNA): TGTGCCAGTAGTATAGTTCAAGGAGGGACTCAGCCCCAGCATTTT.

As DNA, the CDR3 is TGTGCCAGCAGTCCCGGCACTGAAGCTTTCTTT. Its protein is CASSPGTEAFF. This chain joins TRBV6-6 and TRBJ1-1; D not resolved. Germline values: CDR1 MNHNY, CDR2 SVGAGI (reference sequence). V was shortened by 5 bases and J by 4 bases, with 5 bases between the two germline ends. The CDR3 totals 11 residues.

The V gene is TRBV5-1, the J gene TRBJ2-3; TRBD2 agrees at 10 bases. The germline V gene encodes CDR1 SGHRS and CDR2 YFSETQ. With V trimmed by 0 bases and J by 0 bases, 10 bases remained unmatched. This CDR3 comprises 19 residues. As DNA, the CDR3 is TGCGCCAGCAGCTTGGTTAGCGGGGGGACACACCCTAGCACAGATACGCAGTATTTT. It specifies CASSLVSGGTHPSTDTQYF.

J is TRBJ1-2 and V is TRBV5-6, with D maybe TRBD1 (5 bases). Germline CDR1 and CDR2: SGHDT and YYEEEE. V shed 6 bases and J shed 3 bases, with 15 bases lying between them. There are 14 residues in the CDR3. DNA for the CDR3: TGTGCCAGCATAGGATCAGGGTCTGACTATGGCTACACCTTC. It translates to CASIGSGSDYGYTF.

The rearrangement links TRBV12-5 to TRBJ2-1; 11 bases fit TRBD2. The V gene's germline CDR1 is LGHNT and CDR2 FRNRAP. CDR3 size: 16 residues. V was clipped by 7 bases and J by 5 bases; unmatched bases: 10. The CDR3 reads CASAPSGGSYHNEQFF. The CDR3 nucleotides read TGTGCTAGTGCCCCTAGCGGGGGGTCATACCACAATGAGCAGTTCTTC.

The chain carries TRBV6-9 and TRBJ1-6; no reliable D call. The CDR3 length is 15 residues. Germline V lookup: CDR1 MNHGY, CDR2 SVAAGI. V lost 6 bases to trimming and J lost 11 bases, with 20 bases between them. CDR3 residues: CASRWWEGGSPPLHF. CDR3 bases: TGTGCCAGCAGATGGTGGGAGGGAGGTTCCCCACCCCTCCACTTT.

This clone was picked up one time. The V call is TRBV6-5, the J call TRBJ1-2, with TRBD1 identical over 9 bases. CDR1 is MNHEY, CDR2 SVGAGI, per germline. CDR3 length equals 15 residues. After removal of 5 bases from V and 5 bases from J, the junction contained 9 bases not matched to a gene. CDR3 sequence reads: CASSLLTGGEYGYTF. In DNA, the CDR3 is TGTGCCAGCAGTCTCCTGACAGGGGGGGAGTATGGCTACACCTTC.

The chain is built from TRBV6-5 and TRBJ2-5, with D possibly matching TRBD1 (6 bases). Germline CDR1 MNHEY, CDR2 SVGAGI. The CDR3 contains 15 residues. The ends were cut back, 2 bases at V and 6 bases at J, with 16 bases in the middle. In nucleotides, the CDR3 is TGTGCCAGCAGTTACCGCCGGGACACGGTTAAGACCCAGTACTTC. Encoded protein: CASSYRRDTVKTQYF.

The V gene is TRBV7-2, the J gene TRBJ1-4; TRBD1 is a possible D gene (5 bases). Germline lookup yields CDR1 SGHTA and CDR2 FQGNSA. With 1 base removed from V and 0 bases from J, the gap between germline ends came to 9 bases. This CDR3 comprises 16 residues. The CDR3 DNA sequence: TGTGCCAGCAGCTTAGTAGGGGATGCAACTAATGAAAAACTGTTTTTT. Translation gives CASSLVGDATNEKLFF. Using reference TRBV7-2 and TRBJ1-4 for the parts outside the CDR3, the full variable domain is GAGVSQSPSNKVTEKGKDVELRCDPISGHTALYWYRQSLGQGLEFLIYFQGNSAPDKSGLPSDRFSAERTGGSVSTLTIQRTQQEDSAVYLCASSLVGDATNEKLFFGSGTQLSVL.

The chain recombines TRBV6-5 with TRBJ1-5, with D perhaps matching TRBD1 (5 bases). The ends were cut back, 6 bases at V and 3 bases at J, with 12 bases in the middle. Germline loops: CDR1 MNHEY, CDR2 SVGAGI. The CDR3 has 14 amino acids. Written as DNA, the CDR3 is TGTGCCAGCAGGTCGGGGGAGCTCAATCAGCCCCAGCATTTT. Its translation: CASRSGELNQPQHF.

This chain connects TRBV5-1 to TRBJ1-2, with a possible D match to TRBD1 (5 bases). Germline lookup yields CDR1 SGHRS and CDR2 YFSETQ. Trimming cost V 6 bases and J 5 bases, with 20 bases left between them. CDR3 length: 15 amino acids. Written as DNA, the CDR3 is TGCGCCAGCATGGACCGGGACGGCGAATCGTATGGCTACACCTTC. It translates to CASMDRDGESYGYTF.

The chain joins TRBV6-6 to TRBJ1-1; the D is unclear. V gave up 0 bases and J gave up 3 bases, with 5 bases separating them. The CDR3 length is 13 residues. From germline, CDR1 is MNHNY and CDR2 SVGAGI (reference sequence). The CDR3 reads CASSYSIDTEAFF. The CDR3 nucleotides read TGTGCCAGCAGTTACTCTATCGACACTGAAGCTTTCTTT.

In its sample, this clone was seen once. The CDR3 region has the DNA TGTGCCAGTAGTACCTCTAGCGGAGGGAACACAGATACGCAGTATTTT. Its protein product is CASSTSSGGNTDTQYF. V is TRBV19 and J is TRBJ2-3, with 7 bases matching TRBD2. V lost 4 bases, J lost 2 bases, and 9 bases stayed unmatched. Germline CDR1 LNHDA, CDR2 SQIVND (reference sequence). This CDR3 contains 16 residues.

The CDR3 DNA reads TGCGCCAGCAGCTTTGAGCGGGGGGATGGCTACACCTTC. Protein: CASSFERGDGYTF. This sequence joins TRBV5-1 and TRBJ1-2, with a weak D call TRBD1 (5 bases). CDR3 length: 13 residues. Germline V CDR1 and CDR2: SGHRS, YFSETQ. Trimming cost V 2 bases and J 6 bases, with 11 bases left between them.

Concerning this clone: Other nucleotide sequences from this sample produce the same CDR3. This chain joins TRBV6-1 and TRBJ1-2; tentative D call: TRBD1 (5 bases). The germline CDR1 and CDR2 sequences are MNHNS and SASEGT. The V gene lost 5 bases and the J gene lost 2 bases, with 9 bases spanning the gap. CDR3 size: 13 residues. The CDR3 loop reads CASSSQGNYGYTF. The CDR3 bases are TGTGCCAGCAGTTCGCAGGGAAACTATGGCTACACCTTC.